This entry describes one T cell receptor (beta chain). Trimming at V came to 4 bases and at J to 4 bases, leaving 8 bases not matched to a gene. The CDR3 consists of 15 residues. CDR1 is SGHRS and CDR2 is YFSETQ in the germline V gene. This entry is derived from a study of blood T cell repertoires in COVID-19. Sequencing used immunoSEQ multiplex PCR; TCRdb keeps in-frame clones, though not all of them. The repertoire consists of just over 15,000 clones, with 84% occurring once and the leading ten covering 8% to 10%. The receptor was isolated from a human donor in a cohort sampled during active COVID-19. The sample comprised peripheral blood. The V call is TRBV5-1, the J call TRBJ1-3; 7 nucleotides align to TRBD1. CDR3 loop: CASSPGRTGGNTIYF. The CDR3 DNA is TGCGCCAGCAGCCCAGGGAGGACAGGAGGAAACACCATATATTTT.